This T cell receptor beta chain was sequenced in a study of T cells expressing NK-cell markers. Whole-study context: Sorted CD3+CD56+NKG2C+, CD3+CD56+NKG2C- and CD3+CD56-NKG2C+ T cells supplied TCR beta repertoires. Within the sequenced cohort of eight donors, seven exhibited HCMV seropositivity and one was seronegative.

Making the TCR beta cDNA relied on 5'RACE template switching with UMIs. Reanalyzing the 5' RACE reads, TCRdb keeps one entry per CDR3 protein, without DNA. Its table records around 550,000 distinct CDR3 sequences. The CDR3 is 13 residues long. The rearrangement uses TRBV12-3 or TRBV12-4 and TRBJ2-7; the TCRdb D gene call, TRBD1, has no DNA to confirm it. This receptor was identified in a young man in good health. Sequencing input: blood T cells: a sorted CD56 or NKG2C T cell subset, CD4+ or CD8+ T cells, or bulk PBMC T cells (not recorded which). The CDR3 is CASSLETGYEQYF.